Included here is one T cell receptor beta chain sequence, with context. The sample originates from a study of control samples from healthy donors and cancer patients. Sequenced by immunoSEQ multiplex PCR; TCRdb stores in-frame clones only, minus some. The data show roughly 20,000 clones, about 85% seen once. V was trimmed by 6 bases and J by 5 bases, leaving 10 bases between them. The CDR3 totals 12 residues. The V gene's germline CDR1 is MNHEY and CDR2 SVGAGI. V usage is TRBV6-5 and J usage is TRBJ1-2; D remains ambiguous. The sample was PBMCs. This TCR was sampled from a woman aged 70-85 years with lung cancer. DNA for the CDR3: TGTGCCAGCAGCCGGACGGGTTATGGCTACACCTTC. This gives the protein CASSRTGYGYTF.